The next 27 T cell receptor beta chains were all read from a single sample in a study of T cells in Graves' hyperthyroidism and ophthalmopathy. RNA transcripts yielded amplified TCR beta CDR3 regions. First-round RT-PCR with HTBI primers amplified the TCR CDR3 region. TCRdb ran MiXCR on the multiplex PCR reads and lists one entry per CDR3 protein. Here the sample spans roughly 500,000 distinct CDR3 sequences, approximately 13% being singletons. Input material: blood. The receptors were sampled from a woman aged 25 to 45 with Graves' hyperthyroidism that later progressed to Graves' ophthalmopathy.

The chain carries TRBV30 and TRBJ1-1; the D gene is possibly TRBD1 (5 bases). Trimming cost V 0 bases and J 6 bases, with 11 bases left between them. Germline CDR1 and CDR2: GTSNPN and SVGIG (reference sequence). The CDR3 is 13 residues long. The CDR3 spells CAWSVRRDAEAFF. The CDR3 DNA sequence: TGTGCCTGGAGTGTAAGGCGGGACGCTGAAGCTTTCTTT.

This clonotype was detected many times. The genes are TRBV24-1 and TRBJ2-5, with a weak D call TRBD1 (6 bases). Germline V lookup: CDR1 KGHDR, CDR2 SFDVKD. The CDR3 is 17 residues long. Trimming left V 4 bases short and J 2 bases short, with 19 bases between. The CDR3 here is CATSDRTTGPLQETQYF. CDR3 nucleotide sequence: TGTGCCACCAGTGACCGGACGACAGGCCCCCTTCAAGAGACCCAGTACTTC.

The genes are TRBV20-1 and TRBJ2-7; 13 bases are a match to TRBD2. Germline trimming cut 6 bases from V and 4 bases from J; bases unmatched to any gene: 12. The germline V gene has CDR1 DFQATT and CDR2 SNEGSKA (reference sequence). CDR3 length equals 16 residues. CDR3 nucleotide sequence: TGCAGTGCCCCCCCCGCCGGGACTAGCGGGATGTACGAGCAGTACTTC. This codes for CSAPPAGTSGMYEQYF.

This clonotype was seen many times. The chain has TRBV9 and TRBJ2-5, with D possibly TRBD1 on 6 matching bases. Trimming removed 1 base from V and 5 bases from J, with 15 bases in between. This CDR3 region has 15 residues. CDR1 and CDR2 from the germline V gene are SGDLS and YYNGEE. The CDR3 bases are TGTGCCAGCAGCGTATCAGGACAGAGTAGGGAGACCCAGTACTTC. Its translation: CASSVSGQSRETQYF.

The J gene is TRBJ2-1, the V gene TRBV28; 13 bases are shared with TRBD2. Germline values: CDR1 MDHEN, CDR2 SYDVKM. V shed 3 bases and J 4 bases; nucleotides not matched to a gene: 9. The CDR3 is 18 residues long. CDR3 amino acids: CASSLTSGRPTGYNEQFF. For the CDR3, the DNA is TGTGCCAGCAGTTTGACTAGCGGGAGGCCCACGGGTTACAATGAGCAGTTCTTC. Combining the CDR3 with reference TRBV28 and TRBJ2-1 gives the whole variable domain DVKVTQSSRYLVKRTGEKVFLECVQDMDHENMFWYRQDPGLGLRLIYFSYDVKMKEKGDIPEGYSVSREKKERFSLILESASTNQTSMYLCASSLTSGRPTGYNEQFFGPGTRLTVL.

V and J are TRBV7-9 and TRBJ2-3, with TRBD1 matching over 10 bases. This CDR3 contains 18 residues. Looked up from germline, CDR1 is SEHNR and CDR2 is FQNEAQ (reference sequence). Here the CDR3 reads CAEARRGDRGWDTDTQYF. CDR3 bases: TGTGCAGAAGCCCGGAGAGGGGACAGGGGTTGGGACACAGATACGCAGTATTTT.

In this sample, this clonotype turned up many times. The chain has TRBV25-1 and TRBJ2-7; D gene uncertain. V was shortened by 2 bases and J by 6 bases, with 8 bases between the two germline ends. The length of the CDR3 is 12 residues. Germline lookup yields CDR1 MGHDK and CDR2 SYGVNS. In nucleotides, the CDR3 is TGTGCCAGCAGTGAAGGGTGGGGCGAGCAGTACTTC. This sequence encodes CASSEGWGEQYF.

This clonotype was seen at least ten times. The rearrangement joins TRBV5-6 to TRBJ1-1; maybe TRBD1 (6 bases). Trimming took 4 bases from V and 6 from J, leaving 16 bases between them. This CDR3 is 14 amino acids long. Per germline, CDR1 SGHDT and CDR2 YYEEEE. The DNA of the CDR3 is TGTGCCAGCAGCCTCCATCACAGGGTTGCTGAAGCTTTCTTT. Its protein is CASSLHHRVAEAFF. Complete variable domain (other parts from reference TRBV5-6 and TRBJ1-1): DAGVTQSPTHLIKTRGQQVTLRCSPKSGHDTVSWYQQALGQGPQFIFQYYEEEERQRGNFPDRFSGHQFPNYSSELNVNALLLGDSALYLCASSLHHRVAEAFFGQGTRLTVV.

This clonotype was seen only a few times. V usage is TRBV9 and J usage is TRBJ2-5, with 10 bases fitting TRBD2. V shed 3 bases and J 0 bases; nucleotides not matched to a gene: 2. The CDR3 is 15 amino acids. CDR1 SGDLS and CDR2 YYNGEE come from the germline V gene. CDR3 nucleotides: TGTGCCAGCAGCGAGGGACTAGCGCACCAAGAGACCCAGTACTTC. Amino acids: CASSEGLAHQETQYF.

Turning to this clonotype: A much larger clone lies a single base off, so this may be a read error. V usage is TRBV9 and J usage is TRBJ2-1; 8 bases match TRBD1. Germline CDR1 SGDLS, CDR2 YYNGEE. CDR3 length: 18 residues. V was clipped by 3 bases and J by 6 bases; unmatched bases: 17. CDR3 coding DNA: TGTGCCAGCAGCGGCGGACAGGGAAGGACAATGCGAAGCAATGAGCAGTTCTTC. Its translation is CASSGGQGRTMRSNEQFF.

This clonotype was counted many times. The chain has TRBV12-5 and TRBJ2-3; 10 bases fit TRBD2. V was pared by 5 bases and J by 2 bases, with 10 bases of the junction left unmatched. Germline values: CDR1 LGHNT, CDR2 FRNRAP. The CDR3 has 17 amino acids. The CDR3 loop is CASGPFSSGSTTDTQYF. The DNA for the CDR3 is TGTGCTAGTGGTCCCTTCTCTAGCGGGAGCACCACAGATACGCAGTATTTT.

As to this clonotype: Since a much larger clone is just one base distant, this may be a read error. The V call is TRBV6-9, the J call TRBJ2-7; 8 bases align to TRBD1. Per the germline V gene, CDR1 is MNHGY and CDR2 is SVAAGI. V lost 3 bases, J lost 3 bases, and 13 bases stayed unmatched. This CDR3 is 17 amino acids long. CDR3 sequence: CASSYSNSPGQDYEQYF. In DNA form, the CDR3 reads TGTGCCAGCAGTTACTCGAACTCCCCGGGACAGGACTACGAGCAGTACTTC.

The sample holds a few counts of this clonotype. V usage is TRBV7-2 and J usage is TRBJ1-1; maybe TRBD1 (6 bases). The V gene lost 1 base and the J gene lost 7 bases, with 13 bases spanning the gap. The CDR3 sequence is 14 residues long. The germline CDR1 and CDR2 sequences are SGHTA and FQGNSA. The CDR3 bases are TGTGCCAGCAGCTTAGTACAGGGATGCAGTGAAGCTTTCTTT. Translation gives CASSLVQGCSEAFF.

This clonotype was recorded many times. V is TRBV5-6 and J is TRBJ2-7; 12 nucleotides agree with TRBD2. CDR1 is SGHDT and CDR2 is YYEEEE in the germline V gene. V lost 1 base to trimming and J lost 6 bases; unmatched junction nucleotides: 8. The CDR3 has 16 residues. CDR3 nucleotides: TGTGCCAGCAGCTTGCGGACTAGCGGGATAATGGTCGAGCAGTACTTC. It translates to CASSLRTSGIMVEQYF.

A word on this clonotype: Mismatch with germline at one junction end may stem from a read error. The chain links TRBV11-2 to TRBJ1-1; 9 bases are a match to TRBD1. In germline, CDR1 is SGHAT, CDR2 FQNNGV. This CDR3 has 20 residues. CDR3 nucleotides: TGTGCCAGCGGCTTACGGTCCCTAGACAGGGGGTGCGGGAGATACACTGAAGCTTTCTTT. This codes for CASGLRSLDRGCGRYTEAFF. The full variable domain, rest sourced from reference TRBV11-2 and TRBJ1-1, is EAGVAQSPRYKIIEKRQSVAFWCNPISGHATLYWYQQILGQGPKLLIQFQNNGVVDDSQLPKDRFSAERLKGVDSTLKIQPAKLEDSAVYLCASGLRSLDRGCGRYTEAFFGQGTRLTVV.

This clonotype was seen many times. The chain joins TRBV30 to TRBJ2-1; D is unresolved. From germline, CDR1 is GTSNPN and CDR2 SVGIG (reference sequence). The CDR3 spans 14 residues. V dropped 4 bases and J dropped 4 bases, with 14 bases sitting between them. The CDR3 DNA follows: TGTGCCTGGACCTCCAGAGCGCCTTACAATGAGCAGTTCTTC. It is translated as CAWTSRAPYNEQFF.

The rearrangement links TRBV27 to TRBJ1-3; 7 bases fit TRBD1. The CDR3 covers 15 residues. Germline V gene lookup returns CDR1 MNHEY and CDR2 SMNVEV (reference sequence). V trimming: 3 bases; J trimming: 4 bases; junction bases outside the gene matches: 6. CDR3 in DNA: TGTGCCAGCAGTTTCTCTACAGGGGCCGGAAACACCATATATTTT. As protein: CASSFSTGAGNTIYF.

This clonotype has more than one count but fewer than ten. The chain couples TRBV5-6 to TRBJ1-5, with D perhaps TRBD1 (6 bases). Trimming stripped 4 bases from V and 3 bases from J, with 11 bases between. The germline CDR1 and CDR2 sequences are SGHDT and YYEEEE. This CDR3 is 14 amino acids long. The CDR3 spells CASSRRDNNQPQHF. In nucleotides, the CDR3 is TGTGCCAGCAGCCGCAGGGACAACAATCAGCCCCAGCATTTT.

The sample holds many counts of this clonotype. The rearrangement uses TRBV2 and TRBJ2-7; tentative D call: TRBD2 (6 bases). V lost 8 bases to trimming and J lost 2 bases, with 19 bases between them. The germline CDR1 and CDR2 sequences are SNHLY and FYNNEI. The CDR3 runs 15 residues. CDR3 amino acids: CASRGTAGFPYEQYF. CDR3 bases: TGTGCCAGCCGAGGGACGGCGGGATTCCCCTACGAGCAGTACTTC.

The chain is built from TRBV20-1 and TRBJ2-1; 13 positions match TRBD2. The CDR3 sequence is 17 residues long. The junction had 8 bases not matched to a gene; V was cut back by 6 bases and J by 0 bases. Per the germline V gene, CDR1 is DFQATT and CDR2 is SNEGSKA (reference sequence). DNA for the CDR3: TGCAGTGCAGGGACTAGCGGGGCCCCCTTCTCCTACAATGAGCAGTTCTTC. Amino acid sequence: CSAGTSGAPFSYNEQFF.

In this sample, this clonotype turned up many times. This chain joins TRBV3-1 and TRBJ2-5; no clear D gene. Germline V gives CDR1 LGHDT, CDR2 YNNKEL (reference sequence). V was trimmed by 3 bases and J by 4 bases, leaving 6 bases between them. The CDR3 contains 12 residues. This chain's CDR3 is CASSQTVETQYF. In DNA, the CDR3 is TGTGCCAGCAGCCAGACCGTAGAGACCCAGTACTTC.

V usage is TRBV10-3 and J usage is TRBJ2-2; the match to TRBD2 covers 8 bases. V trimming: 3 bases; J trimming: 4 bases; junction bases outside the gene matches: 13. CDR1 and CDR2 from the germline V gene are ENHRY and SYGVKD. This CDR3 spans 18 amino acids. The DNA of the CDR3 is TGTGCCATCAGTGAAATTACTTCTTGGGCGGGGGGCACCGGGGAGCTGTTTTTT. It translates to CAISEITSWAGGTGELFF.

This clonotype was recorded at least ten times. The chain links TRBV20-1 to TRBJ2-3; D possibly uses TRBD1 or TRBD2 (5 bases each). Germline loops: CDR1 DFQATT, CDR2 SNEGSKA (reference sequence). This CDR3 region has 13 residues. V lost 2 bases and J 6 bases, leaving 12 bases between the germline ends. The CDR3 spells CSARWFGTDTQYF. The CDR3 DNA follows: TGCAGTGCTAGATGGTTTGGGACCGATACGCAGTATTTT.

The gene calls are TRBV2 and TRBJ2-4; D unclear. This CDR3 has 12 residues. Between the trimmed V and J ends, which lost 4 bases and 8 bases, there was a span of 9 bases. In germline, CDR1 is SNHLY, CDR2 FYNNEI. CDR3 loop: CASSGEDYIQYF. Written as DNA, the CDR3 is TGTGCCAGCAGTGGCGAGGATTACATTCAGTACTTC.

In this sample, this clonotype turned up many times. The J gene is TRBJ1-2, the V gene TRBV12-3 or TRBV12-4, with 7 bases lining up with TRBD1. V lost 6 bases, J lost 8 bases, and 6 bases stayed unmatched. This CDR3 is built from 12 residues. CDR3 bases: TGTGCCAGCAGCTCCGGGACAGAGGGCTACACCTTC. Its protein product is CASSSGTEGYTF.

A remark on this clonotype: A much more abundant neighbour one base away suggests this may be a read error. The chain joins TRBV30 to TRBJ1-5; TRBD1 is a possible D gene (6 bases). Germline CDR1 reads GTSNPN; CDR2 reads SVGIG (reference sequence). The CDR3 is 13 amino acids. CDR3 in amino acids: CAWSTGGNQPQQF. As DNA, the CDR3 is TGTGCCTGGAGTACCGGGGGCAATCAGCCCCAGCAATTT.

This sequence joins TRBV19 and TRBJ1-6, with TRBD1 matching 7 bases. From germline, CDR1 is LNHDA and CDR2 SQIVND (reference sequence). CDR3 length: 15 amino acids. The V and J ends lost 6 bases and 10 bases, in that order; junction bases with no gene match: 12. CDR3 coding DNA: TGTGCCAGTAGCCCTACGACAGGGCACGGGTCACCCCTCCACTTT. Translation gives CASSPTTGHGSPLHF.